This T cell receptor beta chain is from a study of T cells after yellow fever vaccination. Study-wide background: Some fractions had low cell numbers, and these were prepared with SMART-Seq v4 Ultra Low Input.

For TCR, cDNA came from 5'RACE template switching, which added a universal primer site and UMIs. Using its own MiXCR run on the 5' RACE reads, TCRdb lists one record per CDR3 protein. Counted here are about 580,000 distinct CDR3 sequences, roughly 17% occurring once; the ten biggest clones make up 17%. A few counts support this clonotype. V was pared by 3 bases and J by 7 bases, with 11 bases of the junction left unmatched. This CDR3 is 18 amino acids long. From germline, CDR1 is MGHRA and CDR2 YSYEKL. The V and J genes are TRBV4-1 and TRBJ2-1; 14 bases match TRBD2. This sequence originates from a man younger than 35 who received the YFV17D yellow fever vaccine. The starting material was PBMCs, obtained 4 to 6 days after the first yellow fever vaccination. CDR3 DNA: TGCGCCAGCAGCCAGCGACTAGCGGGGGGGCCGGTATCGAATGAGCAGTTCTTC. This codes for CASSQRLAGGPVSNEQFF.